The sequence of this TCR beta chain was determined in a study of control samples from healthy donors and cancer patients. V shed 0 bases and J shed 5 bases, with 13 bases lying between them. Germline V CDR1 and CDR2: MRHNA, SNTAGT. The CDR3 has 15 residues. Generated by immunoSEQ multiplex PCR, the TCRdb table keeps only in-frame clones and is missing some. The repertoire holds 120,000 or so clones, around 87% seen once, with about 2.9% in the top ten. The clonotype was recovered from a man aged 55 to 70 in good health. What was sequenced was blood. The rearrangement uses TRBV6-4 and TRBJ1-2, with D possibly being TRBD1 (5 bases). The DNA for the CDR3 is TGTGCCAGCAGTGACTCGTGGGGCAGCCCTTATGGCTACACCTTC. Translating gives CASSDSWGSPYGYTF.